These T cell receptor beta chains were read from a single sample in a study of T cell responses to AZD1222 COVID-19 vaccine. TCRdb keeps only in-frame clones here, not all; method: immunoSEQ multiplex PCR. The sample has under 200,000 clones, about 90% seen once. Material: peripheral blood, obtained 28 days after the second AZD1222 dose. Receptors originate from an adult who received the AZD1222 COVID-19 vaccine. CDR3s leave out the opening cysteine and the closing phenylalanine or tryptophan.

V: TRBV7-6
CDR3: ASSLAGPGPSNYGYT

V: TRBV30
CDR3: AWSKVGPGEQY

V: TRBV27
CDR3: ASSSRGRGDYNEQF

V: TRBV18
CDR3: ASSPRGTGDSGNTIY

V: TRBV18
CDR3: ASSGQGASGEGYT

V: TRBV28
CDR3: ASSLSIPYYEQY

V: TRBV18
CDR3: ASSPGQGAEDTQY

V: TRBV5-5
CDR3: ASSPGYEQY

V: TRBV5-4
CDR3: ASSFEGNEKLF

V: TRBV19
CDR3: ASSSPPGAPYNEQF

V: TRBV11-3
CDR3: ASSDPFGVGEGHEQF

V: TRBV7-3
CDR3: ASSLGLAGTTGELF

V: TRBV4-2
CDR3: ASSQGGTVNEKLF

V: TRBV5-1
CDR3: ASSPTGHPGANEKLF

V: TRBV29-1
CDR3: SVTHTPEQPQH

V: TRBV6-4
CDR3: ASSDRSGGGTDTQY

V: TRBV3-1/TRBV3-2
CDR3: ASSQGLQGTADTQY

V: TRBV7-8
CDR3: ASSWRGPRKGQPSYGYT

V: TRBV6-1
CDR3: ASSERISGTGFYGYT

V: TRBV12-3/TRBV12-4
CDR3: ASSFPGGGYT

V: TRBV19
CDR3: ASSIGSTGIYEQY

V: TRBV7-6
CDR3: ASSSPDRGSDEQY

V: TRBV7-8
CDR3: AIRGDGDNSEQF

V: TRBV4-2
CDR3: ASSRGPLGTNYGYT

V: TRBV30
CDR3: AWALDRGNQPQH

V: TRBV7-2
CDR3: ASSLQPGGNSPLH

V: TRBV2
CDR3: ASTGQGAVRTEAF